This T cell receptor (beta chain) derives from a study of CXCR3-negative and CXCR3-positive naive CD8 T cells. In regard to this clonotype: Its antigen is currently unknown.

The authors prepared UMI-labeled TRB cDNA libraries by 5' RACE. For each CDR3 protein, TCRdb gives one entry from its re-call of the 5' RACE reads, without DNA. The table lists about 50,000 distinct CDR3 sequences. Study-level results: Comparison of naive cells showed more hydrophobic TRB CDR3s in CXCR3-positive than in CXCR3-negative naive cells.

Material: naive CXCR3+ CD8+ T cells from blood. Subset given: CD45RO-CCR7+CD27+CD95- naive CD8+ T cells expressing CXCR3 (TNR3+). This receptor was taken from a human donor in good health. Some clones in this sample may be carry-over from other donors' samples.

The CDR3 protein is CASSSRALSRETQYF. V is TRBV12-3 or TRBV12-4 and J is TRBJ2-5; TCRdb returns TRBD2, unconfirmable since there is no DNA. The CDR3 length is 15 residues.